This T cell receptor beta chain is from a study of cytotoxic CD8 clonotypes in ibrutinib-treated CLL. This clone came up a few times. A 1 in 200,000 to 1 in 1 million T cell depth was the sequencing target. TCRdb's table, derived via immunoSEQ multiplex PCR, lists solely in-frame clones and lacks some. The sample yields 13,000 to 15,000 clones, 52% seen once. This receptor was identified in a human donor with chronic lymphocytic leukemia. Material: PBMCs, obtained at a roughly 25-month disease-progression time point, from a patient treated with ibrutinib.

CDR3 sequence (DNA): TGTGCCAGCAGCTTGAGATCGCTTTTTACCCGCGACGAGCAGTACTTC. Residues: CASSLRSLFTRDEQYF. The genes are TRBV5-6 and TRBJ2-7, with no clear D. Germline V gene data show CDR1 as SGHDT and CDR2 as YYEEEE. The CDR3 loop spans 16 amino acids. The V end was cut by 1 base, the J end by 5 bases, with 19 bases between.